Presented here are 22 T cell receptor beta chains from one specimen sequenced in a study of identical twins. TCRdb called the 5' RACE reads again in MiXCR, with one record for every CDR3 protein. The repertoire holds 200,000 to 250,000 distinct CDR3 sequences, with about 7.5% as singletons. The sample also formed part of further work on yellow fever vaccine responses in identical twins.

Material: memory (CD45RO+) T cells sorted from blood. The receptors were sampled from a woman aged 18-35 years in good health.

This clonotype was detected many times. The chain joins TRBV28 to TRBJ2-4, with TRBD2 as a possible D gene (7 bases). V was shortened by 5 bases and J by 7 bases, with 18 bases between the two germline ends. The CDR3 contains 15 residues. CDR1 is MDHEN and CDR2 is SYDVKM in the germline V gene. CDR3 sequence reads: CASSPPGGRGNIQYF. The DNA of the CDR3 is TGTGCCAGCAGTCCCCCCGGGGGGCGCGGGAACATTCAGTACTTC.

This clonotype came up many times. The chain's CDR3 is CASSQDPRGSSYNEQFF. The DNA for the CDR3 is TGTGCCAGCAGCCAAGATCCACGGGGGAGCTCCTACAATGAGCAGTTCTTC. This chain uses TRBV3-1 with TRBJ2-1; D is possibly TRBD2 (6 bases). Deletions cut 0 bases from V and 0 bases from J, with 12 bases between. The CDR3 has 17 amino acids. Germline CDR1 is LGHDT and CDR2 is YNNKEL (reference sequence).

There are a few counts of this clonotype. V usage is TRBV7-2 and J usage is TRBJ2-3; D gene uncertain. The length of the CDR3 is 12 residues. Trimming cost V 5 bases and J 4 bases, with 7 bases left between them. Germline CDR1 SGHTA, CDR2 FQGNSA. The CDR3 coding sequence is TGTGCCAGCAGCCCCCCATCAGATACGCAGTATTTT. It encodes CASSPPSDTQYF.

This clonotype appeared many times. The V gene is TRBV24-1, the J gene TRBJ2-1; 10 nucleotides match TRBD2. The J segment lost 14 bases and the V segment lost 4 bases, leaving 4 bases of the junction unmatched. CDR3 size: 12 residues. Germline values: CDR1 KGHDR, CDR2 SFDVKD. CDR3 sequence: CATSEPSGGEFF. The DNA of the CDR3 is TGTGCCACCAGTGAACCTAGCGGGGGAGAGTTCTTC.

The CDR3 nucleotides are TGCAGTGCCGGGCCAGGACAGGGGGAGACCCAGTACTTC. This codes for CSAGPGQGETQYF. The chain recombines TRBV20-1 with TRBJ2-5; the match to TRBD1 covers 9 bases. V dropped 6 bases and J dropped 5; count of bases not matched to a gene: 7. The germline V gene has CDR1 DFQATT and CDR2 SNEGSKA (reference sequence). The CDR3 has 13 amino acids.

This clonotype was picked up many times. The chain carries TRBV29-1 and TRBJ1-1; D ambiguous. The germline V and J ends were trimmed by 6 bases and 1 base, with 6 bases remaining between them. This CDR3 has 11 residues. CDR1 is SQVTM and CDR2 is ANQGSEA in the germline V gene. CDR3 nucleotide sequence: TGCAGCGTGGAGCGGAACACTGAAGCTTTCTTT. This sequence encodes CSVERNTEAFF.

This clonotype is classed as medium-sized. This chain's CDR3 is CASSQGSGTGHEKLFF. In DNA, the CDR3 is TGCGCCAGCAGCCAAGGATCCGGGACAGGGCATGAAAAACTGTTTTTT. This rearrangement joins TRBV4-1 to TRBJ1-4; TRBD1 matches at 9 bases. The CDR3 runs to 16 residues. V shed 1 base, J shed 6 bases, and the junction held 6 bases outside the gene matches. Germline V gene sequence: CDR1 MGHRA, CDR2 YSYEKL.

A few counts support this clonotype. This chain uses TRBV25-1 with TRBJ2-5; 13 bases map to TRBD2. With V trimmed by 5 bases and J by 1 base, 25 bases remained unmatched. CDR1 and CDR2 (germline): MGHDK, SYGVNS. The CDR3 has 23 residues. The CDR3 nucleotides read TGTGCCAGCAGTTCATGGACTAGCGGGAGACGAGGTTCGCCGGGGTACGTCCAAGAGACCCAGTACTTC. It yields the protein CASSSWTSGRRGSPGYVQETQYF.

On this clonotype: An end of the junction does not agree with germline; a read error may underlie this. The chain combines TRBV20-1 with TRBJ2-7; D unclear. The germline V gene encodes CDR1 DFQATT and CDR2 SNEGSKA (reference sequence). This CDR3 spans 13 amino acids. As DNA, the CDR3 is TGCAGTGCTATTTATCGGCTTGGCTCCGAGCAGCACTTC. Translated, it gives CSAIYRLGSEQHF.

This clonotype showed up many times. This chain joins TRBV20-1 and TRBJ2-2, with 7 nucleotides matching TRBD2. V lost 3 bases and J lost 3; bases outside the gene matches: 7. CDR1 and CDR2 from the germline V gene are DFQATT and SNEGSKA (reference sequence). The CDR3 runs to 15 residues. CDR3 coding DNA: TGCAGTGCTAGTACGGGGGAGGGCGACACCGGGGAGCTGTTTTTT. The encoded protein is CSASTGEGDTGELFF.

Many counts were recorded for this clonotype. This chain uses TRBV20-1 with TRBJ2-7, with 9 bases aligning to TRBD1. Trimming cost V 6 bases and J 6 bases; bases outside gene matches: 9. There are 13 residues in the CDR3. CDR1 is DFQATT and CDR2 is SNEGSKA in the germline V gene (reference sequence). The CDR3 protein is CSALGDRAGEQYF. CDR3 DNA sequence: TGCAGTGCCTTGGGGGACAGGGCTGGCGAGCAGTACTTC.

This clonotype is medium-sized by share. The chain has TRBV24-1 and TRBJ2-1; D is undetermined. Germline values: CDR1 KGHDR, CDR2 SFDVKD. CDR3 length: 13 residues. V dropped 7 bases and J dropped 7 bases, with 13 bases sitting between them. The CDR3 DNA is TGTGCCACCAGCCAGGACGAAGTTAATGAGCAGTTCTTC. Its translation is CATSQDEVNEQFF.

This clonotype was counted a few times. The gene calls are TRBV29-1 and TRBJ2-3; D remains ambiguous. The germline V and J ends were trimmed by 3 bases and 1 base, with 8 bases remaining between them. In germline, CDR1 is SQVTM, CDR2 ANQGSEA. CDR3 length: 13 amino acids. The CDR3 sequence is CSVDDWGTDTQYF. The CDR3, as DNA: TGCAGCGTTGACGATTGGGGCACAGATACGCAGTATTTT.

This chain links TRBV28 with TRBJ1-2; a possible D gene is TRBD1 (6 bases). Trimming took off 4 bases at V and 3 bases at J, with 12 bases between the two ends. This CDR3 has 14 residues. CDR1 is MDHEN and CDR2 is SYDVKM in the germline V gene. The CDR3 DNA sequence: TGTGCCAGCAGTTCAGGGACACGGGACTATGGCTACACCTTC. This gives the protein CASSSGTRDYGYTF.

This clonotype was picked up many times. This chain links TRBV28 with TRBJ1-5; D is perhaps TRBD1 (6 bases). V lost 8 bases and J 6 bases, leaving 14 bases between the germline ends. The CDR3 has 13 amino acids. The V gene's germline CDR1 is MDHEN and CDR2 SYDVKM. CDR3 DNA sequence: TGTGCCAGCGGAACAGGGATGGGTCAGCCCCAGCATTTT. Protein sequence: CASGTGMGQPQHF.

This chain joins TRBV30 and TRBJ2-3; D unresolved. V lost 5 bases, J lost 2 bases, and 5 bases lay in between. The CDR3 loop spans 11 amino acids. CDR1 is GTSNPN and CDR2 is SVGIG in the germline V gene (reference sequence). The chain's CDR3 is CAWGPTDTQYF. CDR3 DNA: TGTGCCTGGGGGCCCACAGATACGCAGTATTTT.

This clonotype was seen more than once but under ten times. The CDR3 is CASSQPSGQARAKNIQYF. In DNA form, the CDR3 reads TGTGCCAGCAGCCAACCCTCAGGACAGGCGAGAGCCAAAAACATTCAGTACTTC. This chain uses TRBV3-1 with TRBJ2-4, with TRBD1 matching 7 bases. V was pared by 2 bases and J by 0 bases, with 10 bases of the junction left unmatched. The germline V gene encodes CDR1 LGHDT and CDR2 YNNKEL (reference sequence). The CDR3 consists of 18 residues.

This clonotype was counted between two and nine times. The chain is built from TRBV7-8 and TRBJ2-1; perhaps TRBD1 as D (5 bases). Trimming took off 5 bases at V and 3 bases at J, with 14 bases between the two ends. The CDR3 loop spans 15 amino acids. CDR1 is SGHVS, CDR2 FQNEAQ, per germline. The CDR3 region has the DNA TGTGCCAGCAGCCTCGGCAGGGATTACTACAATGAGCAGTTCTTC. Translating it yields CASSLGRDYYNEQFF.

This clonotype was counted only a few times. The chain recombines TRBV5-6 with TRBJ2-1; D may be TRBD2 (6 bases). The CDR3 length is 15 residues. The V and J ends lost 0 bases and 10 bases respectively, with 17 bases between them. Per germline, CDR1 SGHDT and CDR2 YYEEEE. The CDR3 region has the DNA TGTGCCAGCAGCTTGGGGTTAGCGGAGAGGGCCGAGCAGTTCTTC. Protein sequence: CASSLGLAERAEQFF. Complete variable domain (other parts from reference TRBV5-6 and TRBJ2-1): DAGVTQSPTHLIKTRGQQVTLRCSPKSGHDTVSWYQQALGQGPQFIFQYYEEEERQRGNFPDRFSGHQFPNYSSELNVNALLLGDSALYLCASSLGLAERAEQFFGPGTRLTVL.

A word on this clonotype: An end of the junction does not agree with germline; a read error may underlie this. The J gene is TRBJ2-7, the V gene TRBV5-5; TRBD1 matches at 8 bases. The CDR3 length is 13 residues. CDR1 and CDR2 (germline): SGHKS, YYEKEE (reference sequence). The CDR3 spells CASGRGRSCEQYF. The CDR3 nucleotides read TGTGCCAGCGGCAGGGGGCGCTCCTGCGAGCAGTACTTC.

This clonotype was picked up many times. The V call is TRBV5-1, the J call TRBJ1-2; D is ambiguous. CDR1 and CDR2 (germline): SGHRS, YFSETQ. The CDR3 is 13 amino acids. The V gene lost 0 bases and the J gene lost 3 bases, with 6 bases spanning the gap. CDR3 sequence (DNA): TGCGCCAGCAGCTTGGATGGTTACTATGGCTACACCTTC. It translates to CASSLDGYYGYTF. The full variable domain, rest sourced from reference TRBV5-1 and TRBJ1-2, is KAGVTQTPRYLIKTRGQQVTLSCSPISGHRSVSWYQQTPGQGLQFLFEYFSETQRNKGNFPGRFSGRQFSNSRSEMNVSTLELGDSALYLCASSLDGYYGYTFGSGTRLTVV.

This clonotype was observed many times. This chain links TRBV28 with TRBJ2-7; D remains ambiguous. CDR3 length equals 12 residues. The germline V and J ends were trimmed by 3 bases and 4 bases, with 7 bases remaining between them. CDR1 is MDHEN, CDR2 SYDVKM, per germline. The CDR3 DNA reads TGTGCCAGCAGTTTTAGTGGGTACGAGCAGTACTTC. It yields the protein CASSFSGYEQYF.